This record concerns one T cell receptor beta chain sequence. Sequencing used immunoSEQ multiplex PCR; TCRdb keeps in-frame clones, though not all of them. This table has around 620,000 clones, around 89% appearing once. The sample belongs to a study of blood T cell repertoires in COVID-19. Study as a whole: Acute and convalescent COVID-19 specimens originated in the United States, Italy and Spain.

V dropped 4 bases and J dropped 10; count of bases not matched to a gene: 6. The CDR3 covers 14 residues. Germline CDR1 and CDR2: SGHDT and YYEEEE. The chain couples TRBV5-6 to TRBJ1-5; 12 nucleotides line up with TRBD1. The sequencing input was peripheral blood. This receptor was identified in a woman aged 18-29 years with acute or convalescent COVID-19. CDR3 nucleotide sequence: TGTGCCAGCAGCCTGGGGGACAGGGGGCTTCCCCAGCATTTT. This sequence encodes CASSLGDRGLPQHF.